Listed below are T cell receptor beta chains from one sample, sequenced in a study of blood T cell repertoires in COVID-19. Repertoires were generated with immunoSEQ multiplex PCR, while TCRdb's copy carries only in-frame clones and drops some. This table holds approximately 300,000 clones, 85% found once. The source material was PBMCs or T cells enriched from blood (not recorded which). The source is a woman aged 25 to 39 who had been exposed to COVID-19. Both conserved end residues are part of each CDR3. A D gene is named only where the DNA matches it firmly. Clone size is not always given. Where it is, it says once, few, many or a class for expanded clones.

v_gene	j_gene	d_gene	abundance	CDR3aa	CDR3nt
TRBV7-9	TRBJ1-3	TRBD1	-	CASSFGQGATGNTIYF	TGTGCCAGCAGCTTCGGACAGGGGGCAACTGGAAACACCATATATTTT
TRBV7-9	TRBJ2-1	TRBD1	-	CASRTGTGDLSGEQFF	TGTGCCAGCAGAACCGGGACAGGGGATCTTAGCGGTGAGCAGTTCTTC
TRBV18	TRBJ1-5	-	-	CASSPPGGRDQPQHF	TGTGCCAGCTCACCACCCGGGGGAAGGGATCAGCCCCAGCATTTT
TRBV19	TRBJ2-5	TRBD1	-	CASSFIDRGETQYF	TGTGCCAGTAGTTTCATAGACAGGGGAGAGACCCAGTACTTC
TRBV5-8	TRBJ2-5	-	-	CASTLPGETQYF	TGTGCCAGCACCCTCCCGGGAGAGACCCAGTACTTC
TRBV7-2	TRBJ1-1	TRBD1	-	CASSLGKRQGGTEAFF	TGTGCCAGCAGCTTAGGGAAGAGGCAGGGGGGAACTGAAGCTTTCTTT
TRBV6-6	TRBJ2-1	TRBD2	few	CASCKLAGNNEQFF	TGTGCCAGCTGTAAACTAGCGGGAAACAATGAGCAGTTCTTC
TRBV5-1	TRBJ2-3	TRBD2	-	CASSLRASGGQSTDTQYF	TGCGCCAGCAGCTTGAGGGCTAGCGGGGGTCAAAGCACAGATACGCAGTATTTT
TRBV3-1/TRBV3-2	TRBJ2-4	TRBD1	-	CASSQGTGVRHIQYF	TGTGCCAGCAGCCAAGGGACAGGGGTACGACACATTCAGTACTTC
TRBV24-1	TRBJ1-5	TRBD1	few	CATSDESTGQGNQPQHF	TGTGCCACCAGTGATGAATCGACAGGGCAAGGCAATCAGCCCCAGCATTTT
TRBV2	TRBJ1-2	TRBD1	-	CASSEMGQGPAYGYTF	TGTGCCAGCAGTGAAATGGGACAGGGCCCGGCCTATGGCTACACCTTC
TRBV2	TRBJ2-5	-	-	CASSEVGGQETQYF	TGTGCCAGCAGTGAAGTAGGGGGTCAAGAGACCCAGTACTTC
TRBV5-4	TRBJ1-2	TRBD1	-	CASSSTGTAYGYTF	TGTGCCAGCAGCTCTACCGGGACAGCTTATGGCTACACCTTC
TRBV2	TRBJ2-2	-	-	CASINRVNTGELFF	TGTGCCAGCATAAACAGGGTTAACACCGGGGAGCTGTTTTTT
TRBV30	TRBJ1-2	-	-	CAFDRRTELYGYTF	TGTGCTTTCGATCGCCGGACAGAACTCTATGGCTACACCTTC
TRBV2	TRBJ2-2	TRBD2	once	CASNLAGGRTGELFF	TGTGCCAGCAACTTAGCGGGGGGAAGGACCGGGGAGCTGTTTTTT
TRBV19	TRBJ2-2	TRBD2	once	CASRRIDLRGGPGELFF	TGTGCCAGTAGGCGGATCGACTTACGGGGGGGCCCCGGGGAGCTGTTTTTT
TRBV7-2	TRBJ1-4	TRBD1	-	CASSVRQGNNEKLFF	TGTGCCAGCAGCGTACGACAGGGGAATAACGAAAAACTGTTTTTT
TRBV20-1	TRBJ2-1	-	-	CSARASSAQFF	TGCAGTGCTAGGGCTAGTAGTGCGCAGTTCTTC
TRBV4-3	TRBJ1-6	-	few	CASSQDRANSPLHF	TGCGCCAGCAGCCAAGACAGGGCGAATTCACCCCTCCACTTT
TRBV3-1/TRBV3-2	TRBJ1-5	-	-	CASSHVYSNQPQHF	TGTGCCAGCAGCCACGTTTATAGCAATCAGCCCCAGCATTTT
TRBV30	TRBJ2-1	TRBD1	-	CAWSWTTGGFRNEQFF	TGTGCCTGGAGTTGGACGACAGGGGGTTTCCGGAATGAGCAGTTCTTC